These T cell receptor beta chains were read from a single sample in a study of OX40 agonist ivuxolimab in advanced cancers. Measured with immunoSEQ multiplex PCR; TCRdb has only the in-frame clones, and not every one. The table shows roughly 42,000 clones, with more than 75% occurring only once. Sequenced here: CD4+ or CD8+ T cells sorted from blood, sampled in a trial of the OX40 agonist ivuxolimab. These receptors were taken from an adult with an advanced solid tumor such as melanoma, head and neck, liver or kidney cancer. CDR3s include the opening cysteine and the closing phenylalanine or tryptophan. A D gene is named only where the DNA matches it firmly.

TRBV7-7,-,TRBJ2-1,CASSLDPGDEQFF,TGTGCTAGCAGCCTAGACCCGGGAGATGAGCAGTTCTTC
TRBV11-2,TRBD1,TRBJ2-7,CASSFGTGSYEQYF,TGTGCCAGCAGCTTTGGGACAGGGTCTTACGAGCAGTACTTC
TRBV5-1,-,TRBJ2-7,CASSRGTEQYF,TGCGCCAGCTCCCGTGGCACCGAGCAGTACTTC
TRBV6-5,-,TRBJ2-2,CASSYWGISDGELFF,TGTGCCAGCAGTTACTGGGGGATCAGTGACGGGGAGCTGTTTTTT
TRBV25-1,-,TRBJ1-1,CASTPPGAYTEAFF,TGTGCCAGCACCCCCCCCGGGGCCTACACTGAAGCTTTCTTT
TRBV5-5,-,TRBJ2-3,CASSNWGTDTQYF,TGTGCCAGCAGCAACTGGGGCACAGATACGCAGTATTTT
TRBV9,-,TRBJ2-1,CASSVGGGEQFF,TGTGCCAGCAGCGTAGGTGGGGGAGAGCAGTTCTTC
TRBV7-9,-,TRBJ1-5,CASSLDGSNQPQHF,TGTGCCAGCAGCTTAGACGGGAGCAATCAGCCCCAGCATTTT
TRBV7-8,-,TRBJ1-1,CASSPLRGLNTEAFF,TGTGCCAGCAGCCCCTTGCGAGGACTGAACACTGAAGCTTTCTTT
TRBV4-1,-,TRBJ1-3,CASSQVPGKRSSGNTIYF,TGCGCCAGCAGCCAAGTCCCCGGGAAGCGAAGCTCTGGAAACACCATATATTTT